This record concerns one T cell receptor beta chain sequence. This sample is drawn from a study of shared clonotypes between healthy human individuals. The authors split each subset's genomic DNA evenly across several immunoSEQ plates. Only in-frame clones appear in the TCRdb table, and some are missing; sequencing was by immunoSEQ multiplex PCR. The sample has 75,000 to 100,000 clones, more than 45% seen once. This CDR3 is 14 amino acids long. Germline CDR1 LNHNV, CDR2 YYDKDF (reference sequence). The source is a woman in her thirties or forties in good health. Some clones in this sample may be carry-over from other donors' samples. This sequence joins TRBV15 and TRBJ2-5; a possible D gene is TRBD2 (6 bases). The closer fit of TRBJ2-7 to the DNA end suggests the J call may be wrong. Sequencing was performed on PBMCs. Written as DNA, the CDR3 is TGTGCCACCAGCAGAGATTGGAGGGACTACGAGCAGTACTTC. It translates to CATSRDWRDYEQYF.